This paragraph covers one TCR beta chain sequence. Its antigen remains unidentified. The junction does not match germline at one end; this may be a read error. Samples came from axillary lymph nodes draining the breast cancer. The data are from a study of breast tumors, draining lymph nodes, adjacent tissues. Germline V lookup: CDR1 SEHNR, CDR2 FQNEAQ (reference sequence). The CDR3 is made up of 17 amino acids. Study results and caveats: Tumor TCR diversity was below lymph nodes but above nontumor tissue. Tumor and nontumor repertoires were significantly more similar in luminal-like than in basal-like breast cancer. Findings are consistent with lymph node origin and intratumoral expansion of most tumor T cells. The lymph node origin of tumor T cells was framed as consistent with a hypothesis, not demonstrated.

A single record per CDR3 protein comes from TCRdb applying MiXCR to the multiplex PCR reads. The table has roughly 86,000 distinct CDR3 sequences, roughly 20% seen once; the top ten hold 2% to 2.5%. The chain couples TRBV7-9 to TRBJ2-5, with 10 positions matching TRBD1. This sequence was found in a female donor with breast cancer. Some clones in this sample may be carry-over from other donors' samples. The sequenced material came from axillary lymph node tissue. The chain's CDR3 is CACSLRWTGGKEETQYF. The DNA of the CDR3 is TGTGCCTGCAGCTTGAGGTGGACAGGGGGTAAGGAGGAGACCCAGTACTTC.